A selection of T cell receptor beta chains follows, all from one sample in a study of glioma-infiltrating T cells after dendritic cell vaccination. Produced via immunoSEQ multiplex PCR; TCRdb's table is partial and in-frame only. Of about 67,000 clones in the sample, under 90% were seen once. The sequencing used blood, collected before dendritic cell vaccination. The receptors were gathered from a human donor with glioblastoma. Both conserved end residues are part of each CDR3. D genes are given only for firm matches. Where a row states a size, it is once, few, many or the class of an expanded clone; other rows omit it.

CDR3aa: CASSYSPGLSEAFF
CDR3nt: TGTGCCAGCAGTTACTCCCCCGGACTATCCGAAGCTTTCTTT
abundance: -
v_gene: TRBV6-6
j_gene: TRBJ1-1
d_gene: -

CDR3aa: CASSIRGTGDTEAFF
CDR3nt: TGTGCCAGCAGTATCCGGGGAACTGGGGACACTGAAGCTTTCTTT
abundance: -
v_gene: TRBV2
j_gene: TRBJ1-1
d_gene: -

CDR3aa: CASRGTGKHNQPQHF
CDR3nt: TGTGCCAGTAGGGGGACAGGGAAACACAATCAGCCCCAGCATTTT
abundance: few
v_gene: TRBV19
j_gene: TRBJ1-5
d_gene: TRBD1

CDR3aa: CASSLAGESSYNEQFF
CDR3nt: TGCGCCAGCAGCTTAGCGGGGGAGAGCTCCTACAATGAGCAGTTCTTC
abundance: once
v_gene: TRBV5-1
j_gene: TRBJ2-1
d_gene: TRBD2

CDR3aa: CASSDIVREVNTIYF
CDR3nt: TGTGCCAGCAGTGATATCGTCAGGGAGGTAAACACCATATATTTT
abundance: -
v_gene: TRBV2
j_gene: TRBJ1-3
d_gene: -

CDR3aa: CASSPGTGRGYTF
CDR3nt: TGTGCCAGCAGCCCTGGGACAGGGAGGGGCTACACCTTC
abundance: -
v_gene: TRBV7-8
j_gene: TRBJ1-2
d_gene: TRBD1

CDR3aa: CAWTPRAGEQYF
CDR3nt: TGTGCCTGGACCCCTCGGGCGGGCGAGCAGTACTTC
abundance: -
v_gene: TRBV30
j_gene: TRBJ2-7
d_gene: -

CDR3aa: CASSAGQGGFNEQFF
CDR3nt: TGTGCCAGCAGCGCGGGACAGGGAGGTTTCAATGAGCAGTTCTTC
abundance: few
v_gene: TRBV13
j_gene: TRBJ2-1
d_gene: TRBD1

CDR3aa: CAISPQGFGSNEQFF
CDR3nt: TGTGCCATCAGTCCACAGGGATTTGGGAGCAATGAGCAGTTCTTC
abundance: few
v_gene: TRBV10-3
j_gene: TRBJ2-1
d_gene: -

CDR3aa: CASSSEGRSLYEQYF
CDR3nt: TGCGCCAGCAGCTCCGAGGGAAGGTCCCTTTACGAGCAGTACTTC
abundance: -
v_gene: TRBV5-1
j_gene: TRBJ2-7
d_gene: -

CDR3aa: CASSLGAFSGNTIYF
CDR3nt: TGTGCCAGCAGCTTAGGGGCTTTCTCTGGAAACACCATATATTTT
abundance: -
v_gene: TRBV7-6
j_gene: TRBJ1-3
d_gene: -

CDR3aa: CASSLKTSGGNTGELFF
CDR3nt: TGCGCCAGCAGCTTGAAGACTAGCGGGGGCAACACCGGGGAGCTGTTTTTT
abundance: -
v_gene: TRBV5-1
j_gene: TRBJ2-2
d_gene: TRBD2

CDR3aa: CATSSALTGDNEQYF
CDR3nt: TGTGCCACCAGCAGTGCCCTCACAGGGGACAACGAGCAGTACTTC
abundance: few
v_gene: TRBV15
j_gene: TRBJ2-7
d_gene: TRBD1

CDR3aa: CASSLAQGEYEQYF
CDR3nt: TGCGCCAGCAGCTTGGCCCAGGGGGAGTACGAGCAGTACTTC
abundance: -
v_gene: TRBV5-1
j_gene: TRBJ2-7
d_gene: TRBD1

CDR3aa: CASSPDTEAFF
CDR3nt: TGTGCCAGCAGCCCCGACACTGAAGCTTTCTTT
abundance: -
v_gene: TRBV7-9
j_gene: TRBJ1-1
d_gene: -

CDR3aa: CAWVLPTGVITEAFF
CDR3nt: TGTGCCTGGGTGCTCCCCACAGGGGTGATCACTGAAGCTTTCTTT
abundance: -
v_gene: TRBV30
j_gene: TRBJ1-1
d_gene: TRBD1

CDR3aa: CASSQERGQGAWGYTF
CDR3nt: TGCGCCAGCAGCCAAGAGCGGGGACAGGGGGCGTGGGGCTACACCTTC
abundance: few
v_gene: TRBV4-1
j_gene: TRBJ1-2
d_gene: TRBD1

CDR3aa: CAWSYGSSMGGYTF
CDR3nt: TGTGCCTGGAGTTATGGGTCTAGCATGGGCGGCTACACCTTC
abundance: -
v_gene: TRBV30
j_gene: TRBJ1-2
d_gene: -

CDR3aa: CASHEGQSANTGELFF
CDR3nt: TGTGCCAGCCACGAGGGACAGAGCGCGAACACCGGGGAGCTGTTTTTT
abundance: -
v_gene: TRBV11-2
j_gene: TRBJ2-2
d_gene: TRBD1

CDR3aa: CASSGQGENTEAFF
CDR3nt: TGTGCCAGCAGTGGACAGGGGGAGAACACTGAAGCTTTCTTT
abundance: -
v_gene: TRBV6-1
j_gene: TRBJ1-1
d_gene: TRBD1

CDR3aa: CASSLWGQYNSPLHF
CDR3nt: TGTGCCAGCAGTTTATGGGGCCAGTATAATTCACCCCTCCACTTT
abundance: -
v_gene: TRBV27
j_gene: TRBJ1-6
d_gene: -

CDR3aa: CASRSGGEANTQYF
CDR3nt: TGTGCCAGCAGAAGCGGGGGGGAAGCTAATACGCAGTATTTT
abundance: -
v_gene: TRBV7-8
j_gene: TRBJ2-3
d_gene: TRBD2

CDR3aa: CASSQEPTDRGLGTEAFF
CDR3nt: TGCGCCAGCAGCCAAGAACCTACAGACAGGGGGCTTGGCACTGAAGCTTTCTTT
abundance: -
v_gene: TRBV4-1
j_gene: TRBJ1-1
d_gene: TRBD1

CDR3aa: CASSLGRGKGGYTF
CDR3nt: TGTGCCAGCAGCTTGGGTAGGGGGAAAGGGGGCTACACCTTC
abundance: -
v_gene: TRBV5-6
j_gene: TRBJ1-2
d_gene: -

CDR3aa: CASSPRTSGALQYF
CDR3nt: TGTGCCAGCAGCCCTAGGACTAGCGGGGCCTTACAGTACTTC
abundance: -
v_gene: TRBV5-6
j_gene: TRBJ2-5
d_gene: TRBD2

CDR3aa: CASSWGQGFNQPQHF
CDR3nt: TGTGCCAGTAGTTGGGGACAGGGGTTCAATCAGCCCCAGCATTTT
abundance: -
v_gene: TRBV19
j_gene: TRBJ1-5
d_gene: TRBD1

CDR3aa: CASSGSTGQSPGYTF
CDR3nt: TGTGCCAGCAGCGGTTCTACAGGACAGTCTCCTGGCTACACCTTC
abundance: -
v_gene: TRBV9
j_gene: TRBJ1-2
d_gene: -

CDR3aa: CASSPRTGGIDEQYF
CDR3nt: TGCGCCAGCAGCCCCAGGACAGGGGGCATCGACGAGCAGTACTTC
abundance: -
v_gene: TRBV5-1
j_gene: TRBJ2-7
d_gene: TRBD1

CDR3aa: CAWQTGFEAFF
CDR3nt: TGTGCCTGGCAAACAGGGTTCGAGGCTTTCTTT
abundance: -
v_gene: TRBV30
j_gene: TRBJ1-1
d_gene: -

CDR3aa: CASSRDNEQFF
CDR3nt: TGTGCCAGTAGCCGGGACAATGAGCAGTTCTTC
abundance: few
v_gene: TRBV19
j_gene: TRBJ2-1
d_gene: -

CDR3aa: CATGGERELFF
CDR3nt: TGTGCTACGGGGGGGGAGCGGGAGCTGTTTTTT
abundance: -
v_gene: TRBV6-1
j_gene: TRBJ2-2
d_gene: TRBD2

CDR3aa: CASSHWGQGVNNEQFF
CDR3nt: TGTGCCAGCAGCCATTGGGGACAGGGGGTTAACAATGAGCAGTTCTTC
abundance: -
v_gene: TRBV14
j_gene: TRBJ2-1
d_gene: TRBD1

CDR3aa: CASSFGQGLIYEQYF
CDR3nt: TGTGCCAGCAGCTTTGGACAGGGTCTCATCTACGAGCAGTACTTC
abundance: -
v_gene: TRBV7-3
j_gene: TRBJ2-7
d_gene: TRBD1

CDR3aa: CASSTESGENTGELFF
CDR3nt: TGTGCCAGCAGCACGGAAAGCGGGGAGAACACCGGGGAGCTGTTTTTT
abundance: -
v_gene: TRBV5-4
j_gene: TRBJ2-2
d_gene: TRBD2

CDR3aa: CSARDRANTEAFF
CDR3nt: TGCAGCGCCCGGGACAGGGCGAACACTGAAGCTTTCTTT
abundance: -
v_gene: TRBV29-1
j_gene: TRBJ1-1
d_gene: TRBD1

CDR3aa: CASSFHSADTQYF
CDR3nt: TGTGCCAGCAGTTTTCATAGCGCAGATACGCAGTATTTT
abundance: -
v_gene: TRBV27
j_gene: TRBJ2-3
d_gene: -

CDR3aa: CSVGQGARGYTF
CDR3nt: TGCAGCGTTGGACAGGGGGCGAGAGGCTACACCTTC
abundance: -
v_gene: TRBV29-1
j_gene: TRBJ1-2
d_gene: TRBD1

CDR3aa: CASSQTEMNTEAFF
CDR3nt: TGCGCCAGCAGCCAGACAGAGATGAACACTGAAGCTTTCTTT
abundance: few
v_gene: TRBV4-1
j_gene: TRBJ1-1
d_gene: -

CDR3aa: CASSTSGQLSGNTIYF
CDR3nt: TGTGCCAGCAGCACCTCGGGACAGCTCTCTGGAAACACCATATATTTT
abundance: -
v_gene: TRBV7-2
j_gene: TRBJ1-3
d_gene: TRBD1

CDR3aa: CASSYGEGGQHYGYTF
CDR3nt: TGTGCCAGCAGTTACGGCGAAGGGGGACAGCACTATGGCTACACCTTC
abundance: -
v_gene: TRBV6-6
j_gene: TRBJ1-2
d_gene: TRBD1

CDR3aa: CASSMDGRSQETQYF
CDR3nt: TGTGCCAGTAGTATGGATGGCAGGTCCCAAGAGACCCAGTACTTC
abundance: -
v_gene: TRBV19
j_gene: TRBJ2-5
d_gene: -

CDR3aa: CASSLEGTGEGFGNTEAFF
CDR3nt: TGTGCCAGCAGTTTAGAAGGCACAGGGGAAGGTTTCGGAAACACTGAAGCTTTCTTT
abundance: once
v_gene: TRBV27
j_gene: TRBJ1-1
d_gene: TRBD1

CDR3aa: CASSLVRLGTYEQYF
CDR3nt: TGTGCCAGCAGCTTAGTGCGACTGGGTACCTACGAGCAGTACTTC
abundance: -
v_gene: TRBV7-2
j_gene: TRBJ2-7
d_gene: -

CDR3aa: CASSEQGALSEQFF
CDR3nt: TGTGCCAGCAGTGAGCAGGGGGCCTTGAGTGAGCAGTTCTTC
abundance: -
v_gene: TRBV6-1
j_gene: TRBJ2-1
d_gene: TRBD1

CDR3aa: CASSFDRAANTGELFF
CDR3nt: TGCGCCAGCAGCTTCGACAGGGCGGCGAACACCGGGGAGCTGTTTTTT
abundance: once
v_gene: TRBV5-1
j_gene: TRBJ2-2
d_gene: TRBD1

CDR3aa: CASSPTGWTEAFF
CDR3nt: TGTGCCAGCAGCCCGACAGGGTGGACTGAAGCTTTCTTT
abundance: -
v_gene: TRBV5-6
j_gene: TRBJ1-1
d_gene: TRBD1

CDR3aa: CASSEQGKSNQPQHF
CDR3nt: TGTGCCAGCAGCGAACAGGGGAAGAGCAATCAGCCCCAGCATTTT
abundance: -
v_gene: TRBV9
j_gene: TRBJ1-5
d_gene: TRBD1

CDR3aa: CASSPLKQGMDQPQHF
CDR3nt: TGTGCCAGTAGTCCTCTGAAGCAGGGAATGGATCAGCCCCAGCATTTT
abundance: -
v_gene: TRBV19
j_gene: TRBJ1-5
d_gene: -

CDR3aa: CSARVGEQFF
CDR3nt: TGCAGCGCCCGAGTCGGTGAGCAGTTCTTC
abundance: -
v_gene: TRBV29-1
j_gene: TRBJ2-1
d_gene: -

CDR3aa: CASSVGQGWNEKLFF
CDR3nt: TGTGCCAGCTCAGTCGGACAGGGGTGGAATGAAAAACTGTTTTTT
abundance: -
v_gene: TRBV18
j_gene: TRBJ1-4
d_gene: TRBD1

CDR3aa: CASSFGTGEVFNEQFF
CDR3nt: TGTGCCAGCAGTTTCGGGACGGGGGAGGTTTTCAATGAGCAGTTCTTC
abundance: -
v_gene: TRBV27
j_gene: TRBJ2-1
d_gene: -

CDR3aa: CASSPGALTYEQYF
CDR3nt: TGTGCCAGCAGTCCAGGGGCCTTAACATACGAGCAGTACTTC
abundance: -
v_gene: TRBV6-5
j_gene: TRBJ2-7
d_gene: -

CDR3aa: CASSSYRLSTDTQYF
CDR3nt: TGTGCCAGCAGCTCCTACCGTCTTAGCACAGATACGCAGTATTTT
abundance: -
v_gene: TRBV7-2
j_gene: TRBJ2-3
d_gene: -

CDR3aa: CATLPGQGGGEQYF
CDR3nt: TGTGCCACCTTACCGGGACAGGGGGGAGGCGAGCAGTACTTC
abundance: once
v_gene: TRBV19
j_gene: TRBJ2-7
d_gene: TRBD1